The rows below give T cell receptor beta chains drawn from one sample of a study of CD8+ T cells in alopecia areata. The data were produced by immunoSEQ multiplex PCR, yet TCRdb's version contains in-frame clones alone and is incomplete. Here the sample spans fewer than 250,000 clones, over 60% being singletons. This sample comprised CD4+ T cells sorted from blood, obtained at week 4, from a patient treated with tofacitinib. Receptor source: a human donor with alopecia areata. The CDR3 runs from the conserved cysteine through the conserved F or W. Fields, in order: V gene, D gene, clone size, J gene, CDR3 DNA, CDR3 protein. A D gene is named only where the DNA matches it firmly. Where a row states a size, it is once, few, many or the class of an expanded clone; other rows omit it.

V: TRBV5-4
D: -
size: -
J: TRBJ2-5
DNA: TGTGCCAGCAGCTCCCCAAACCTCCAAGAGACCCAGTACTTC
CDR3: CASSSPNLQETQYF

V: TRBV7-2
D: TRBD2
size: few
J: TRBJ2-5
DNA: TGTGCCAGCAGCCGGACTAGCGGGGGGCAAGAGACCCAGTACTTC
CDR3: CASSRTSGGQETQYF

V: TRBV5-6
D: -
size: -
J: TRBJ2-1
DNA: TGTGCCAGCAGCCCGGGGGCACGGGAGCAGTTCTTC
CDR3: CASSPGAREQFF

V: TRBV23-1
D: -
size: -
J: TRBJ1-1
DNA: TGCGCCAGCAGTCAATCGTCGAAATTCGACACTGAAGCTTTCTTT
CDR3: CASSQSSKFDTEAFF

V: TRBV7-2
D: -
size: few
J: TRBJ2-3
DNA: TGTGCCAGCAGCTTACTTGCAGATACGCAGTATTTT
CDR3: CASSLLADTQYF

V: TRBV30
D: -
size: once
J: TRBJ1-6
DNA: TGTGCCTGGAGTGTAATATCATCACCCCTCCACTTT
CDR3: CAWSVISSPLHF

V: TRBV6-5
D: -
size: -
J: TRBJ2-5
DNA: TGTGCCAGCAGGAGGCATACCCAAGAGACCCAGTACTTC
CDR3: CASRRHTQETQYF

V: TRBV2
D: -
size: -
J: TRBJ2-5
DNA: TGTGCCAGCAGTCCCCGGGCTGCCCAGTACTTC
CDR3: CASSPRAAQYF

V: TRBV29-1
D: -
size: -
J: TRBJ2-1
DNA: TGCAGCGCCGCGAGGGGTTCCTACAATGAGCAGTTCTTC
CDR3: CSAARGSYNEQFF

V: TRBV2
D: TRBD1
size: -
J: TRBJ2-7
DNA: TGTGCCAGCAGTGGGGCAGGGGGCTGGGAGCAGTACTTC
CDR3: CASSGAGGWEQYF

V: TRBV2
D: TRBD1
size: -
J: TRBJ1-1
DNA: TGTGCCAGCAGCCAGACAGGGATGAACACTGAAGCTTTCTTT
CDR3: CASSQTGMNTEAFF

V: TRBV19
D: TRBD1
size: few
J: TRBJ1-2
DNA: TGTGCCAGTAGTAGCAGGGGGCCGGGAAATGGCTACACCTTC
CDR3: CASSSRGPGNGYTF

V: TRBV10-3
D: TRBD1
size: -
J: TRBJ2-2
DNA: TGTGCCATCAGTGGGGACAGGGGGCGAGGCACCGGGGAGCTGTTTTTT
CDR3: CAISGDRGRGTGELFF

V: TRBV5-1
D: TRBD1
size: few
J: TRBJ1-2
DNA: TGCGCCAGCAGCCTCGCCGACAGGGGGCCTCGTAACTATGGCTACACCTTC
CDR3: CASSLADRGPRNYGYTF

V: TRBV7-6
D: -
size: -
J: TRBJ1-2
DNA: TGTGCCAGCAGCTATAGCGGGGGCTATGGCTACACCTTC
CDR3: CASSYSGGYGYTF

V: TRBV30
D: -
size: -
J: TRBJ1-2
DNA: TGTGCCTGGAGTGTAGGAGGCACTCCACCAGCTAACTATGGCTACACCTTC
CDR3: CAWSVGGTPPANYGYTF

V: TRBV5-1
D: -
size: -
J: TRBJ2-1
DNA: TGCGCCAGCAGCTTGGAAGGGAATCCTTACAATGAGCAGTTCTTC
CDR3: CASSLEGNPYNEQFF

V: TRBV6-5
D: TRBD1
size: -
J: TRBJ2-7
DNA: TGTGCCAGCAGTTTGGAAGGGACAGGGGATTCCTACGAGCAGTACTTC
CDR3: CASSLEGTGDSYEQYF

V: TRBV4-2
D: TRBD2
size: few
J: TRBJ2-1
DNA: TGTGCCAGCAGCCAAGTTGTGGGACTAGCGGACCATGAGCAGTTCTTC
CDR3: CASSQVVGLADHEQFF

V: TRBV19
D: -
size: -
J: TRBJ1-1
DNA: TGTGCCAGTAGTATATGGGTTGAAGCTTTCTTT
CDR3: CASSIWVEAFF

V: TRBV6-5
D: TRBD2
size: -
J: TRBJ2-3
DNA: TGTGCCAGCAGGACAAGCGGGGGCACAGATACGCAGTATTTT
CDR3: CASRTSGGTDTQYF

V: TRBV29-1
D: -
size: -
J: TRBJ1-1
DNA: TGCAGCGTTTTCTATCGGGCCGGAGGAAGGGTAGCTTTCTTT
CDR3: CSVFYRAGGRVAFF

V: TRBV2
D: TRBD2
size: -
J: TRBJ2-1
DNA: TGTGCCAGCAGGCTGGGACTAAACAATGAGCAGTTCTTC
CDR3: CASRLGLNNEQFF

V: TRBV6-5
D: -
size: few
J: TRBJ2-5
DNA: TGTGCCAGCAGCACGGGACTGACACAAGAGACCCAGTACTTC
CDR3: CASSTGLTQETQYF

V: TRBV5-1
D: -
size: -
J: TRBJ1-2
DNA: TGCGCCAGCAGCCCTGGGGCTTCATTGAACTATGGCTACACCTTC
CDR3: CASSPGASLNYGYTF

V: TRBV15
D: -
size: -
J: TRBJ2-7
DNA: TGTGCCACCAGCAGAGATCCAGACAGGACTACCTACGAGCAGTACTTC
CDR3: CATSRDPDRTTYEQYF

V: TRBV11-2
D: TRBD2
size: few
J: TRBJ2-5
DNA: TGTGCCAGCAGCAAGAGGTTCGGACTAGACGGGACCCAGTACTTC
CDR3: CASSKRFGLDGTQYF

V: TRBV5-6
D: TRBD1
size: -
J: TRBJ1-6
DNA: TGTGCCAGCAGCCGGGACAGGGGAAATTCACCCCTCCACTTT
CDR3: CASSRDRGNSPLHF

V: TRBV2
D: TRBD2
size: -
J: TRBJ2-7
DNA: TGTGCCAGCAGTCGGGGGACGGGAGGGAACGAGCAGTACTTC
CDR3: CASSRGTGGNEQYF

V: TRBV7-2
D: -
size: -
J: TRBJ2-7
DNA: TGTGCCAGCAGCCCGAGGCTATCCAGCTACGAGCAGTACTTC
CDR3: CASSPRLSSYEQYF

V: TRBV29-1
D: -
size: -
J: TRBJ1-4
DNA: TGCAGCGTTGTAGGGGGAGACGAAAAACTGTTTTTT
CDR3: CSVVGGDEKLFF

V: TRBV7-2
D: -
size: few
J: TRBJ1-2
DNA: TGTGCCAGCAGCCCCGGTATGGGAACAGGCTATGGCTACACCTTC
CDR3: CASSPGMGTGYGYTF

V: TRBV29-1
D: TRBD1
size: -
J: TRBJ1-3
DNA: TGCAGCGGGAGGACAGGCTCTGGAAACACCATATATTTT
CDR3: CSGRTGSGNTIYF

V: TRBV5-6
D: -
size: few
J: TRBJ2-3
DNA: TGTGCCAGCAGCTTGATCGGGACGCGGAGCACAGATACGCAGTATTTT
CDR3: CASSLIGTRSTDTQYF

V: TRBV7-9
D: TRBD1
size: -
J: TRBJ1-1
DNA: TGTGCCAGCAGCTACACAGGGGAAACTGAAGCTTTCTTT
CDR3: CASSYTGETEAFF

V: TRBV5-6
D: TRBD1
size: -
J: TRBJ1-1
DNA: TGTGCCAGCAGCCCAAGGGGGACAGGGGGCGCGGGGAACGCTTTCTTT
CDR3: CASSPRGTGGAGNAFF

V: TRBV2
D: -
size: few
J: TRBJ2-2
DNA: TGTGCCAGTCGGACTGTGAACACCGGGGAGCTGTTTTTT
CDR3: CASRTVNTGELFF

V: TRBV30
D: TRBD2
size: -
J: TRBJ2-1
DNA: TGTGCCTGGAATCCCCGGACTAGCTCAACTTACAATGAGCAGTTCTTC
CDR3: CAWNPRTSSTYNEQFF

V: TRBV18
D: -
size: -
J: TRBJ1-1
DNA: TGTGCCAGCTCACGGCTGATGAACACTGAAGCTTTCTTT
CDR3: CASSRLMNTEAFF

V: TRBV5-1
D: -
size: -
J: TRBJ2-5
DNA: TGCGCCAGCAGCTTGGACCGCGAAGAGACCCAGTACTTC
CDR3: CASSLDREETQYF

V: TRBV6-6
D: -
size: -
J: TRBJ2-3
DNA: TGTGCCAGCAGGACGGGACTTCTTTCAGATACGCAGTATTTT
CDR3: CASRTGLLSDTQYF

V: TRBV7-2
D: -
size: -
J: TRBJ1-2
DNA: TGTGCCAGCAGCTTAGCCTGGGATGGCTACACCTTC
CDR3: CASSLAWDGYTF

V: TRBV7-9
D: -
size: once
J: TRBJ1-2
DNA: TGTGCCAGCAGCTTGAAGTCGGGTATCTATGGCTACACCTTC
CDR3: CASSLKSGIYGYTF

V: TRBV9
D: -
size: -
J: TRBJ2-7
DNA: TGTGCCAGCAGCCTAGGGAATAGCATTGCCTACGAGGAGCAGTACTTC
CDR3: CASSLGNSIAYEEQYF

V: TRBV30
D: TRBD1
size: -
J: TRBJ1-2
DNA: TGTGCCTGGCGAGCTACTGACAGGGGGGTCGTATATGGCTACACCTTC
CDR3: CAWRATDRGVVYGYTF

V: TRBV11-1
D: -
size: -
J: TRBJ1-1
DNA: TGTGCCAGCAGCCAAACAAGGGTTCTAACTGAAGCTTTCTTT
CDR3: CASSQTRVLTEAFF

V: TRBV11-2
D: TRBD2
size: few
J: TRBJ2-1
DNA: TGTGCCAGCAGCCCGCGTAGCGGGGTCAATGGTGAGCAGTTCTTC
CDR3: CASSPRSGVNGEQFF

V: TRBV5-1
D: -
size: -
J: TRBJ2-7
DNA: TGCGCCAGCAGCGCATACGGGACGGCTTCCTACGAGCAGTACTTC
CDR3: CASSAYGTASYEQYF

V: TRBV4-1
D: TRBD2
size: -
J: TRBJ2-3
DNA: TGCGCCAGCAGCCAGGGACTAGTCGGCACAGATACGCAGTATTTT
CDR3: CASSQGLVGTDTQYF

V: TRBV6-1
D: -
size: -
J: TRBJ1-2
DNA: TGTGCCAGCATGACAGCTAACTATGGCTACACCTTC
CDR3: CASMTANYGYTF

V: TRBV29-1
D: -
size: few
J: TRBJ2-4
DNA: TGCAGCGCTGCTCCAGGGGCCAAAAACATTCAGTACTTC
CDR3: CSAAPGAKNIQYF

V: TRBV30
D: -
size: -
J: TRBJ1-4
DNA: TGTGCCTGGACGCGGGGGCTGGGAACTAATGAAAAACTGTTTTTT
CDR3: CAWTRGLGTNEKLFF

V: TRBV4-1
D: -
size: -
J: TRBJ2-6
DNA: TGCGCCAGCAGCCAAGTCATGTTGGGCAGGGGCTCCCTCTCTGGGGCCAACGTCCTGACTTTC
CDR3: CASSQVMLGRGSLSGANVLTF

V: TRBV30
D: -
size: -
J: TRBJ1-5
DNA: TGTGCCTGGAGTGTACAGGGAGGTAGCAATCAGCCCCAGCATTTT
CDR3: CAWSVQGGSNQPQHF

V: TRBV4-1
D: TRBD1
size: -
J: TRBJ1-2
DNA: TGCGCCAGCAGCCAGGACCCTCCGGGACAGGGGGCTCTTGGCTACACCTTC
CDR3: CASSQDPPGQGALGYTF

V: TRBV29-1
D: -
size: few
J: TRBJ2-7
DNA: TGCAGCGTTGAAGGCCCAGGATTATTGAACGAGCAGTACTTC
CDR3: CSVEGPGLLNEQYF

V: TRBV7-8
D: TRBD1
size: -
J: TRBJ2-5
DNA: TGTGCCAGCAGCGCCGGGACAGTTACCGCAGAGACCCAGTACTTC
CDR3: CASSAGTVTAETQYF